The rows below give T cell receptor beta chains drawn from one sample of a study of T cells after posttransplantation cyclophosphamide. TCRdb's table, derived via immunoSEQ multiplex PCR, lists solely in-frame clones and lacks some. Of approximately 52,000 clones in the sample, roughly 86% are singletons; the top ten hold about 2.7%. Sequenced input: PBMCs. The receptors come from a young man with a blood cancer, CMV-positive, and with a related stem cell donor. Both conserved end residues are part of each CDR3. D genes are given only for firm matches. Expanded clones are given a class, and other clones once, few, many or no size at all.

>TRBD1|TRBJ1-1|NA|TRBV9
TGTGCCAGCAGCCCTGGGACAGGGGCGAACACTGAAGCTTTCTTT
CASSPGTGANTEAFF
>NA|TRBJ1-5|NA|TRBV5-1
TGCGCCAGCACCCTATCGATAGGGGGTAATGGGTTAACGGGCAATCAGCCCCAGCATTTT
CASTLSIGGNGLTGNQPQHF
>TRBD2|TRBJ2-7|NA|TRBV6-1
TGTGCCAGCAGGACGCTAGCGGGAGGATCCTACGAGCAGTACTTC
CASRTLAGGSYEQYF
>NA|TRBJ1-1|few|TRBV5-4
TGTGCCAGCAGCTTGTACCACTTAAAACGGAACACTGAAGCTTTCTTT
CASSLYHLKRNTEAFF
>TRBD2|TRBJ2-2|NA|TRBV13
TGTGCCAGCAGCTTAGGCCCGGGGGAGGGGCGGAACACCGGGGAGCTGTTTTTT
CASSLGPGEGRNTGELFF
>NA|TRBJ2-7|NA|TRBV6-1
TGTGCCAGCAGTGAACGAGGGATTACCCGTTCCTACGAGCAGTACTTC
CASSERGITRSYEQYF
>TRBD1|TRBJ2-7|once|TRBV11-2
TGTGCCAGCAGCTACCGGACAGGGGCCTACGAGCAGTACTTC
CASSYRTGAYEQYF
>TRBD1|TRBJ2-7|NA|TRBV7-2
TGTGCCAGCAGCCGGGACAGGGACTACGAGCAGTACTTC
CASSRDRDYEQYF
>NA|TRBJ1-1|NA|TRBV14
TGTGCCAGCAGCCGGGGACTCATGAACACTGAAGCTTTCTTT
CASSRGLMNTEAFF
>TRBD1|TRBJ2-7|NA|TRBV4-2
TGTGCCAGCAGCCAAGGTGGGACAGGATCCTACGAGCAGTACTTC
CASSQGGTGSYEQYF
>NA|TRBJ2-2|once|TRBV20-1
TGCAGTGCTAGTCTTTTAGGGGAGCTGTTTTTT
CSASLLGELFF
>NA|TRBJ1-5|once|TRBV6-1
TGTGCCAGCAGTGTAACGCCGGGTCACAGGGTACATCAGCCCCAGCATTTT
CASSVTPGHRVHQPQHF
>NA|TRBJ2-1|NA|TRBV29-1
TGCAGTACAGAGAGCTCCTACAATGAGCAGTTCTTC
CSTESSYNEQFF
>NA|TRBJ2-5|NA|TRBV9
TGTGCCAGCAGCGTAGCCGTGGGCAGGGCGGAGACCCAGTACTTC
CASSVAVGRAETQYF
>NA|TRBJ1-5|few|TRBV6-1
TGTGCCAGCAGTGAAGCGCGGCAGAGCCAGCCCCAGCATTTT
CASSEARQSQPQHF
>TRBD2|TRBJ2-5|NA|TRBV2
TGTGCCAGCAGCGAAAACCCTAGCGGGAGGGGAGAGACCCAGTACTTC
CASSENPSGRGETQYF
>TRBD1|TRBJ2-1|NA|TRBV18
TGTGCCAGCTCGCGGAGGGGACAGGGGTTGTTCTTC
CASSRRGQGLFF
>NA|TRBJ2-3|NA|TRBV19
TGTGCCAGTAGTGAGGGGGGGATAGCAGGAACGCAGTATTTT
CASSEGGIAGTQYF
>NA|TRBJ1-4|NA|TRBV27
TGTGCCAGCAGTAACAGGGTAGAGATTGCAACTAATGAAAAACTGTTTTTT
CASSNRVEIATNEKLFF
>TRBD2|TRBJ2-3|NA|TRBV5-1
TGCGCCAGCAGCCATGCTGGACTAGCGGGGGACCTTGGGGCAGATACGCAGTATTTT
CASSHAGLAGDLGADTQYF
>TRBD1|TRBJ1-2|NA|TRBV6-5
TGTGCCAGCAGTTACTCGGGACAGGGGACCTATGGCTACACCTTC
CASSYSGQGTYGYTF
>TRBD2|TRBJ2-3|NA|TRBV19
TGTGCCAGTACGGGACTAGCGGGACCCTCTGGGACAGATACGCAGTATTTT
CASTGLAGPSGTDTQYF
>TRBD2|TRBJ2-6|NA|TRBV5-1
TGCGCCAGCAGCTTGGCTAGCGGGAGGATCTCTGGGGCCAACGTCCTGACTTTC
CASSLASGRISGANVLTF
>TRBD2|TRBJ2-5|NA|TRBV29-1
TGCAGCGTAGCAGCCCTTAGCGGGAGTGGCGAGACCCAGTACTTC
CSVAALSGSGETQYF
>NA|TRBJ1-1|NA|TRBV29-1
TGCAGCGTTGGAGCGAACTGGGGGGGGACTGAAGCTTTCTTT
CSVGANWGGTEAFF
>TRBD2|TRBJ2-5|NA|TRBV9
TGTGCCAGCAGCGGGACTAGCGGCGGGGAGACCCAGTACTTC
CASSGTSGGETQYF
>TRBD2|TRBJ2-7|NA|TRBV6-1
TGTGCCAGCAGTGGGTGGCGGGAGGGCCGGAACGAGCAGTACTTC
CASSGWREGRNEQYF
>NA|TRBJ2-7|NA|TRBV18
TGTGCCAGCTCACCCGGTGAGCCCTACGAGCAGTACTTC
CASSPGEPYEQYF
>NA|TRBJ2-7|NA|TRBV6-1
TGTGCCAGCAGTGAATCCAGGATCCACGAGCAGTACTTC
CASSESRIHEQYF
>NA|TRBJ2-1|NA|TRBV5-6
TGTGCCAGCAGCACGGCCTCCTACGACATGAATGAGCAGTTCTTC
CASSTASYDMNEQFF
>TRBD1|TRBJ1-2|NA|TRBV6-4
TGTGCCAGCAGTGACTCCAACAGGGGAGGAACCTATGGCTACACCTTC
CASSDSNRGGTYGYTF
>NA|TRBJ2-7|few|TRBV10-3
TGTGCCATCAGTGAGTCATTTGAGGGTTTCTACGAGCAGTACTTC
CAISESFEGFYEQYF
>TRBD2|TRBJ2-3|NA|TRBV5-1
TGCGCCAGCAGCTTACTAGCGGGGGCCCCTTTTGGCACAGATACGCAGTATTTT
CASSLLAGAPFGTDTQYF
>TRBD1|TRBJ1-2|NA|TRBV5-6
TGTGCCAGCAGCTTAGGGACAGGGTGGAACTATGGCTACACCTTC
CASSLGTGWNYGYTF
>NA|TRBJ1-1|NA|TRBV5-1
TGCGCCAGCAGCCTAACAGGAAACACTGAAGCTTTCTTT
CASSLTGNTEAFF
>TRBD1|TRBJ2-7|NA|TRBV27
TGTGCCAAGCAGACAGGGACGCGTTACGAGCAGTACTTC
CAKQTGTRYEQYF
>NA|TRBJ2-3|NA|TRBV28
TGTGCCAGCAGTGGAGGGCCAACAGATACGCAGTATTTT
CASSGGPTDTQYF
>NA|TRBJ2-5|NA|TRBV10-1
TGCGCCGGGGATCGGAGGGAGTTAAGGGAGACCCAGTACTTC
CAGDRRELRETQYF